This T cell receptor beta chain stems from a study of blood T cell repertoires in COVID-19. Whole-study context: Nucleic acid was either cDNA or gDNA, and it came from T cells, B-cell-depleted T cells, or PBMCs.

This study enrolled people aged about 18 to 90 from about 24 US geographic areas. The study assigned cohorts using participant-reported clinical history. The germline gives CDR1 SGHTA, CDR2 FQGNSA. The CDR3 is 16 residues long. The V gene lost 3 bases and the J gene lost 2 bases, with 16 bases spanning the gap. Methods used by the authors: The assay estimated nucleated cells by amplifying reference gene primers. Sequencing was performed with immunoSEQ multiplex PCR; in TCRdb, only in-frame clones are kept and a portion is missing. The V and J calls and clone size are taken from that table; D and trimming were inferred from the DNA. The sample lists roughly 190,000 clones; more than 65% were seen once.

This chain uses TRBV7-2 with TRBJ2-5; the D gene is possibly TRBD1 (6 bases). Sequences were obtained from PBMCs or T cells enriched from blood (not recorded which). This receptor was taken from a woman aged 45-65 years with acute COVID-19. The CDR3 DNA sequence: TGTGCCAGCAGCTTTCGCCGGGACACTACACAAGAGACCCAGTACTTC. Translation gives CASSFRRDTTQETQYF.